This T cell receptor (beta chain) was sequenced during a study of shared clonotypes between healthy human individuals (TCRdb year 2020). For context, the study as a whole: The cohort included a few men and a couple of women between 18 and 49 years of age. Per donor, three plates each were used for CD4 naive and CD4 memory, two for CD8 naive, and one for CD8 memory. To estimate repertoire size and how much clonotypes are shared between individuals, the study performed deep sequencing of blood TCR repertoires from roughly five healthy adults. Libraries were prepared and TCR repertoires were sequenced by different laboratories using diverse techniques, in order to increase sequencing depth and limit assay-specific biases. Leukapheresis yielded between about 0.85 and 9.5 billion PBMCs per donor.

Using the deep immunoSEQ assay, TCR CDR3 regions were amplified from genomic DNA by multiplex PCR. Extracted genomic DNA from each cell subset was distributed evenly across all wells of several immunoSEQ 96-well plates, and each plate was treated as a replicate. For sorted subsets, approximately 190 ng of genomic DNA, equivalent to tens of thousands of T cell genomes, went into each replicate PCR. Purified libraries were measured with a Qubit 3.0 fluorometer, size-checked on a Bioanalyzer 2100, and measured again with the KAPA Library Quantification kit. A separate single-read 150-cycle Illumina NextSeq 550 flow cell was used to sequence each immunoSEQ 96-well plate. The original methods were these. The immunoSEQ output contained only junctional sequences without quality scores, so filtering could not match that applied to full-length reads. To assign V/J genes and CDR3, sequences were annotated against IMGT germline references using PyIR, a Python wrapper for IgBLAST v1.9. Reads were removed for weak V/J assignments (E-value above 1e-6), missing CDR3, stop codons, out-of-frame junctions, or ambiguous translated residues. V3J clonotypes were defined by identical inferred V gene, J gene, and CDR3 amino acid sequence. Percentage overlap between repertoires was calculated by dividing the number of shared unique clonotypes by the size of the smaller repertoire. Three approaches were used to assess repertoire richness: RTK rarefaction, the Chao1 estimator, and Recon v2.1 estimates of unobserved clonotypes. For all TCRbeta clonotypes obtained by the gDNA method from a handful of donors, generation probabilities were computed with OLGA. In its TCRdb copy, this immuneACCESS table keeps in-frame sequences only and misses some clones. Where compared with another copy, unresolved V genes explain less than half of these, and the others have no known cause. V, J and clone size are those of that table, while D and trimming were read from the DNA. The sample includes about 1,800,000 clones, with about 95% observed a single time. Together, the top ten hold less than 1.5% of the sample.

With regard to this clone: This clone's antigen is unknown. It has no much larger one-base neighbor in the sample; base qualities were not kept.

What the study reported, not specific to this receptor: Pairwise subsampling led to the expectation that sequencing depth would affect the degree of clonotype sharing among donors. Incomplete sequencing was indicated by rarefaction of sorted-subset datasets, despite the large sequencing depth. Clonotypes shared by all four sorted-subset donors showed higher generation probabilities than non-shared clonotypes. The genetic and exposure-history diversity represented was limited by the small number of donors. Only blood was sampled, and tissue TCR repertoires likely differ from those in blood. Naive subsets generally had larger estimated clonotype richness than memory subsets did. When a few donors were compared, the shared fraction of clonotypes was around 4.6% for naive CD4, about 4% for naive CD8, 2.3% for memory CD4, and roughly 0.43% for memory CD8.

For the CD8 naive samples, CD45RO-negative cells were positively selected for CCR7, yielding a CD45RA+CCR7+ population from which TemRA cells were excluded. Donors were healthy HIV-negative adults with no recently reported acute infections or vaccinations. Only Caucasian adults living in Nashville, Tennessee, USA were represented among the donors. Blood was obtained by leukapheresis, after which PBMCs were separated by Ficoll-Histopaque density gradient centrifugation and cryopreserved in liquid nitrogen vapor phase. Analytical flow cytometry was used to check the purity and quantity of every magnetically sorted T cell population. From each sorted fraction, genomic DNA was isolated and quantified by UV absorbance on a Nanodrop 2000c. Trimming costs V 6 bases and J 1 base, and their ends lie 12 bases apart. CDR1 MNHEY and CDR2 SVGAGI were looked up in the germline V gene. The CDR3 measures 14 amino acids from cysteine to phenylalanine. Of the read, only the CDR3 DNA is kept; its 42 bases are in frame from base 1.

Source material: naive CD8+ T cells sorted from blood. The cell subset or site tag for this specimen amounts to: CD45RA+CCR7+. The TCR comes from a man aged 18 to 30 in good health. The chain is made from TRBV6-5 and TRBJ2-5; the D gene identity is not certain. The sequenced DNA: TGTGCCAGCAGCTTTTCGTACGGCCAAGAGACCCAGTACTTC. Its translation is CASSFSYGQETQYF.